Below are 30 T cell receptor beta chains sequenced from a single sample in a study of regulatory T cells in long-lasting Graves disease. This sample's time point: newly diagnosed GD, antithyroid drugs for less than 3 months. Following extraction of RNA from PBMCs, that RNA was used to make the TCR library. Construction of the TCR beta libraries employed iRepertoire HTBI primers in conjunction with Arm-PCR of CDR3 regions. Using its own MiXCR run on the multiplex PCR reads, TCRdb lists one record per CDR3 protein. The sample contains hundreds of thousands of distinct CDR3 sequences, about 16% of which appear only once. This sample also appeared in a second study, on T cells in Graves' hyperthyroidism and ophthalmopathy.

The starting material was peripheral blood mononuclear cells (PBMCs), obtained at new diagnosis, from a patient treated with antithyroid drugs. The receptors come from a woman aged 40 to 65 with Graves disease.

This chain joins TRBV12-3 or TRBV12-4 and TRBJ2-2; D is possibly TRBD2 (5 bases). The ends were cut back, 1 base at V and 8 bases at J, with 8 bases in the middle. The CDR3 loop spans 13 amino acids. In DNA, the CDR3 is TGTGCCAGCAGTTTAGTAGAGCGGGGGGAGCTGTTTTTT. Its protein product is CASSLVERGELFF.

This clonotype was seen ten or more times. The chain links TRBV2 to TRBJ1-1, with D unclear. Germline V gene sequence: CDR1 SNHLY, CDR2 FYNNEI. The CDR3 runs to 12 residues. V lost 0 bases to trimming and J lost 10 bases, with 9 bases between them. CDR3 amino acids: CASSEAVGRAFF. CDR3 coding DNA: TGTGCCAGCAGTGAAGCGGTGGGGAGAGCTTTCTTT. Full variable domain (remainder filled in from reference TRBV2 and TRBJ1-1): EPEVTQTPSHQVTQMGQEVILRCVPISNHLYFYWYRQILGQKVEFLVSFYNNEISEKSEIFDDQFSVERPDGSNFTLKIRSTKLEDSAMYFCASSEAVGRAFFGQGTRLTVV.

This clonotype was seen more than once but under ten times. The chain joins TRBV19 to TRBJ2-7, with a weak D call TRBD1 (6 bases). V shed 1 base and J shed 2 bases, with 9 bases lying between them. The germline V gene has CDR1 LNHDA and CDR2 SQIVND (reference sequence). CDR3 length: 14 residues. CDR3 DNA sequence: TGTGCCAGTAGTATAGTTGAGGGGGCCTACGAGCAGTACTTC. This encodes CASSIVEGAYEQYF. The variable domain in full, completed from reference TRBV19 and TRBJ2-7, reads DGGITQSPKYLFRKEGQNVTLSCEQNLNHDAMYWYRQDPGQGLRLIYYSQIVNDFQKGDIAEGYSVSREKKESFPLTVTSAQKNPTAFYLCASSIVEGAYEQYFGPGTRLTVT.

This clonotype was found a few times. The chain couples TRBV27 to TRBJ1-5; 9 bases are a match to TRBD1. V lost 5 bases to trimming and J lost 6 bases; unmatched junction nucleotides: 5. The germline CDR1 and CDR2 sequences are MNHEY and SMNVEV (reference sequence). The CDR3 contains 14 residues. CDR3 coding DNA: TGTGCCAGCAGTCGGACAGGGGATTTTCAGCCCCAGCATTTT. Protein sequence: CASSRTGDFQPQHF.

Remarks on this clonotype: A much larger clone differs by one base, so this may be a read error. The rearrangement links TRBV11-2 to TRBJ1-2; 10 bases are shared with TRBD1. The CDR3 is made up of 13 amino acids. Germline V gene sequence: CDR1 SGHAT, CDR2 FQNNGV. J was trimmed by 8 bases and V by 8 bases; bases with no gene match: 8. The CDR3 sequence is CASCSRDRGGYTF. Here the CDR3 DNA reads TGTGCCAGCTGCTCCCGGGACAGGGGAGGCTACACCTTC.

This clonotype was observed many times. The chain couples TRBV12-3 or TRBV12-4 to TRBJ1-3, with D uncertain. V was clipped by 1 base and J by 0 bases, with 4 bases between them. CDR3 length equals 14 residues. The CDR3 here is CASSLGFSGNTIYF. In nucleotides, the CDR3 is TGTGCCAGCAGTTTAGGGTTCTCTGGAAACACCATATATTTT.

This clonotype occurred many times. The V gene is TRBV5-8, the J gene TRBJ2-7; D not resolved. V was pared by 4 bases and J by 6 bases, with 17 bases between. From germline, CDR1 is SGHTS and CDR2 YDEGEE. The CDR3 length is 14 residues. Written as DNA, the CDR3 is TGTGCCAGCAGCCCCAGACAAGGGCGACCCGAGCAGTACTTC. Its protein product is CASSPRQGRPEQYF.

This clonotype was seen many times. The chain employs TRBV3-1 and TRBJ1-1, with D possibly TRBD1 on 5 matching bases. Per the germline V gene, CDR1 is LGHDT and CDR2 is YNNKEL (reference sequence). Between the trimmed V and J ends, which lost 4 bases and 6 bases, there was a span of 15 bases. The CDR3 is 14 residues long. CDR3 in DNA: TGTGCCAGCAGCCTTTCTCGTGGGGCGGCTGAAGCTTTCTTT. Amino acids: CASSLSRGAAEAFF. Filled out from reference TRBV3-1 and TRBJ1-1, the complete variable domain reads DTAVSQTPKYLVTQMGNDKSIKCEQNLGHDTMYWYKQDSKKFLKIMFSYNNKELIINETVPNRFSPKSPDKAHLNLHINSLELGDSAVYFCASSLSRGAAEAFFGQGTRLTVV.

This clonotype was observed many times. The gene calls are TRBV11-2 and TRBJ2-7, with TRBD2 identical over 7 bases. With V trimmed by 3 bases and J by 2 bases, 1 base remained unmatched. Germline loops: CDR1 SGHAT, CDR2 FQNNGV. The CDR3 has 13 residues. CDR3 in amino acids: CASSFTSAYEQYF. In DNA form, the CDR3 reads TGTGCCAGCAGCTTTACTAGCGCCTACGAGCAGTACTTC.

The chain carries TRBV6-1 and TRBJ2-1, with 9 positions matching TRBD1. CDR1 and CDR2 from the germline V gene are MNHNS and SASEGT. This CDR3 has 15 residues. J was trimmed by 5 bases and V by 7 bases; bases with no gene match: 9. This chain's CDR3 is CASTPRQGVHNEQFF. The CDR3 coding sequence is TGTGCCAGCACCCCCCGACAGGGGGTCCACAATGAGCAGTTCTTC.

V is TRBV7-2 and J is TRBJ2-2; D may be TRBD1 (6 bases). CDR1 and CDR2 (germline): SGHTA, FQGNSA. This CDR3 comprises 15 residues. V was trimmed by 6 bases and J by 2 bases, leaving 13 bases between them. DNA for the CDR3: TGTGCCAGCAGTCGAGGGGGAATTAACACCGGGGAGCTGTTTTTT. This sequence encodes CASSRGGINTGELFF.

This clonotype occurred many times. The chain couples TRBV6-1 to TRBJ1-1; D is unresolved. Germline values: CDR1 MNHNS, CDR2 SASEGT. V gave up 7 bases and J gave up 1 base, with 10 bases separating them. The CDR3 is made up of 13 amino acids. This CDR3 is CASTLVWNTEAFF. For the CDR3, the DNA is TGTGCCAGCACCCTCGTTTGGAACACTGAAGCTTTCTTT.

This clonotype was counted only a few times. The rearrangement joins TRBV19 to TRBJ2-7; perhaps TRBD1 as D (5 bases). The CDR3 runs 14 residues. Between the trimmed V and J ends, which lost 11 bases and 3 bases, there was a span of 20 bases. Germline V gene sequence: CDR1 LNHDA, CDR2 SQIVND (reference sequence). The CDR3 DNA is TGTGCCCAGGAGACGCAATCCAGGGTCTACGAGCAGTACTTC. It translates to CAQETQSRVYEQYF.

V is TRBV5-1 and J is TRBJ2-5; D unresolved. There are 14 residues in the CDR3. Germline loops: CDR1 SGHRS, CDR2 YFSETQ. V dropped 4 bases and J dropped 0 bases, with 10 bases sitting between them. Here the CDR3 reads CASSADNNQETQYF. The CDR3 DNA reads as TGCGCCAGCAGCGCCGACAATAACCAAGAGACCCAGTACTTC.

This clonotype was detected a few times. The chain employs TRBV28 and TRBJ2-7; 12 bases match TRBD2. The CDR3 consists of 15 residues. J lost 2 bases, V lost 5 bases, and 4 bases had no gene match. Germline-derived CDR1 and CDR2 are MDHEN and SYDVKM. CDR3 DNA: TGTGCCAGCAGTATGACTAGCGGGGGACCCTACGAGCAGTACTTC. Residues: CASSMTSGGPYEQYF.

This clonotype was counted ten times or more. This chain uses TRBV28 with TRBJ1-2; D is undetermined. V was cut by 3 bases and J by 4 bases, with 12 bases left in between. CDR1 and CDR2 (germline): MDHEN, SYDVKM. The CDR3 runs 14 residues. The CDR3 sequence is CASSLVSRIYGYTF. The CDR3 region has the DNA TGTGCCAGCAGTTTGGTTAGTCGGATCTATGGCTACACCTTC.

This clonotype was counted at least ten times. This chain uses TRBV2 with TRBJ1-2; D is perhaps TRBD1 (5 bases). The V gene's germline CDR1 is SNHLY and CDR2 FYNNEI. Trimming took off 5 bases at V and 5 bases at J, with 12 bases between the two ends. This CDR3 spans 13 amino acids. In DNA, the CDR3 is TGTGCCAGCAGTAGAGGGGTTGGATATGGCTACACCTTC. Protein product: CASSRGVGYGYTF.

There are many counts of this clonotype. The rearrangement uses TRBV12-3 or TRBV12-4 and TRBJ1-2; the match to TRBD1 covers 9 bases. The J segment lost 6 bases and the V segment lost 2 bases, leaving 4 bases of the junction unmatched. The CDR3 totals 14 residues. In nucleotides, the CDR3 is TGTGCCAGCAGTTTACGGACAGGGGACGATGGCTACACCTTC. It codes for CASSLRTGDDGYTF.

This chain uses TRBV11-2 with TRBJ1-3; 7 nucleotides line up with TRBD1. V lost 2 bases to trimming and J lost 4 bases; unmatched junction nucleotides: 5. The CDR3 length is 15 residues. In germline, CDR1 is SGHAT, CDR2 FQNNGV. CDR3 bases: TGTGCCAGCAGCTTACTTGGGACAGCCGGAAACACCATATATTTT. It encodes CASSLLGTAGNTIYF.

This clonotype showed up many times. The gene calls are TRBV18 and TRBJ1-3, with D possibly matching TRBD1 (5 bases). Germline CDR1 is KGHSH and CDR2 is LQKENI. The V gene lost 4 bases and the J gene lost 0 bases, with 13 bases spanning the gap. The CDR3 has 16 residues. The CDR3 reads CASSRGSLNSGNTIYF. CDR3 DNA: TGTGCCAGCTCACGGGGCAGCTTAAACTCTGGAAACACCATATATTTT.

This clonotype occurred many times. The chain is built from TRBV6-1 and TRBJ2-1; maybe TRBD1 (6 bases). Germline loops: CDR1 MNHNS, CDR2 SASEGT. Trimming shortened V by 7 bases and J by 5 bases, and 21 bases separated the two germline ends. CDR3 size: 16 residues. The CDR3 loop reads CASTPRTAIGDNEQFF. CDR3 bases: TGTGCCAGCACTCCACGGACAGCCATAGGCGACAATGAGCAGTTCTTC.

The chain employs TRBV6-1 and TRBJ1-2; the D is unclear. V dropped 4 bases and J dropped 5 bases, with 11 bases sitting between them. CDR3 size: 13 residues. Germline V gene sequence: CDR1 MNHNS, CDR2 SASEGT. The CDR3 sequence is CASSAGIGYGYTF. In DNA form, the CDR3 reads TGTGCCAGCAGTGCCGGGATCGGATATGGCTACACCTTC.

This clonotype was detected many times. The chain links TRBV7-3 to TRBJ2-1; D is undetermined. Deletions cut 6 bases from V and 4 bases from J, with 13 bases between. The V gene's germline CDR1 is SGHTA and CDR2 FQGTGA. The CDR3 covers 14 residues. CDR3 DNA: TGTGCCAGCAGTCGAGGACGGATTTACAATGAGCAGTTCTTC. Translation: CASSRGRIYNEQFF.

This clonotype was detected many times. V usage is TRBV20-1 and J usage is TRBJ1-4, with 8 bases fitting TRBD1. V trimming: 7 bases; J trimming: 3 bases; junction bases outside the gene matches: 10. The germline V gene encodes CDR1 DFQATT and CDR2 SNEGSKA (reference sequence). This CDR3 has 15 amino acids. The DNA for the CDR3 is TGCAGTGTCGGCAGGGGGCGTCTGGCTAATGAAAAACTGTTTTTT. It yields the protein CSVGRGRLANEKLFF.

This clonotype has only a few counts. The chain uses TRBV7-2 and TRBJ1-6; D gene ambiguous. The germline V and J ends were trimmed by 5 bases and 13 bases, with 12 bases remaining between them. The germline CDR1 and CDR2 sequences are SGHTA and FQGNSA. The CDR3 consists of 12 residues. As DNA, the CDR3 is TGTGCCAGCAGCGACGTACAATTCCCCCTCCACTTT. Its protein is CASSDVQFPLHF.

The V call is TRBV7-8, the J call TRBJ2-6; 8 nucleotides align to TRBD1. CDR3 length: 18 amino acids. V shed 2 bases and J 0 bases; nucleotides not matched to a gene: 6. Germline V gene sequence: CDR1 SGHVS, CDR2 FQNEAQ. CDR3 loop: CASSLRTGTPSGANVLTF. The CDR3 DNA reads as TGTGCCAGCAGCTTAAGGACAGGGACCCCCTCTGGGGCCAACGTCCTGACTTTC.

Regarding this clonotype: Just one base apart from a much larger clone, this may be a read error. This sequence joins TRBV7-8 and TRBJ2-1; TRBD1 matches 12 bases. CDR1 and CDR2 from the germline V gene are SGHVS and FQNEAQ. The CDR3 consists of 16 residues. CDR3 sequence: CASSFPGQGASSEHFF. The CDR3 DNA reads as TGTGCCAGCAGCTTTCCGGGACAGGGGGCGAGTTCTGAGCATTTCTTC.

This chain connects TRBV18 to TRBJ2-5; D is undetermined. The ends were cut back, 3 bases at V and 5 bases at J, with 16 bases in the middle. The CDR3 has 15 residues. From germline, CDR1 is KGHSH and CDR2 LQKENI. CDR3 sequence (DNA): TGTGCCAGCTCACCGTCGGCGCAGGCTAGGGAGACCCAGTACTTC. The encoded protein is CASSPSAQARETQYF.

The J gene is TRBJ2-7, the V gene TRBV5-1, with no clear D. Germline CDR1 reads SGHRS; CDR2 reads YFSETQ. Trimming left V 0 bases short and J 3 bases short, with 7 bases between. This CDR3 is built from 13 residues. The CDR3, as DNA: TGCGCCAGCAGCTTGGAGGATTTCTACGAGCAGTACTTC. It translates to CASSLEDFYEQYF.

Turning to this clonotype: With a much larger clone just one base away, this may be a read error. The chain carries TRBV6-1 and TRBJ2-1, with 8 nucleotides matching TRBD1. Trimming removed 10 bases from V and 2 bases from J; junction bases left unmatched: 10. The CDR3 is 15 residues long. The germline V gene has CDR1 MNHNS and CDR2 SASEGT. CDR3 protein: CAIRGTGATYNEQFF. The CDR3 DNA follows: TGTGCCATCAGGGGGACAGGTGCAACCTACAATGAGCAGTTCTTC.